The 3 T cell receptor beta chains below all came from one sample that was sequenced in a study of CD8+ T cells in alopecia areata. cDNA reverse transcribed from extracted RNA served as the sequencing template. Clones were read by immunoSEQ multiplex PCR, and TCRdb kept only the in-frame ones, dropping some. Seen here are around 210,000 clones, around 66% observed once, and the top ten hold around 4.3%. Treatment denoted: oral pan-JAK inhibitor, 5-10 mg twice daily. The source was CD4+ T cells sorted from blood, collected at week 4, from a patient treated with tofacitinib. These receptors all come from a human donor with alopecia areata.

The V and J genes are TRBV5-1 and TRBJ2-3; a possible D gene is TRBD1 (6 bases). The germline V gene encodes CDR1 SGHRS and CDR2 YFSETQ. The CDR3 is 14 amino acids. Trimming took 4 bases from V and 1 from J, leaving 10 bases between them. The CDR3: CASSPGVGTDTQYF. The CDR3 DNA reads as TGCGCCAGCAGCCCAGGGGTCGGCACAGATACGCAGTATTTT.

The rearrangement links TRBV29-1 to TRBJ1-1, with D perhaps TRBD1 (5 bases). This CDR3 is 13 amino acids long. V lost 6 bases to trimming and J lost 5 bases, with 16 bases between them. Looked up from germline, CDR1 is SQVTM and CDR2 is ANQGSEA. CDR3 bases: TGCAGCGTAAGTGGGGCAGGGCGGACTGAAGCTTTCTTT. Protein product: CSVSGAGRTEAFF.

The chain uses TRBV5-4 and TRBJ2-7; TRBD2 matches 8 bases. After removal of 0 bases from V and 4 bases from J, the junction contained 6 bases not matched to a gene. Germline assignment: CDR1 SGHNT and CDR2 YYREEE (reference sequence). CDR3 length: 15 amino acids. The CDR3 loop reads CASSLDGGALYEQYF. CDR3 nucleotides: TGTGCCAGCAGCTTGGACGGGGGGGCTTTATACGAGCAGTACTTC. The variable domain in full, with the rest retrieved from reference TRBV5-4 and TRBJ2-7, is ETGVTQSPTHLIKTRGQQVTLRCSSQSGHNTVSWYQQALGQGPQFIFQYYREEENGRGNFPPRFSGLQFPNYSSELNVNALELDDSALYLCASSLDGGALYEQYFGPGTRLTVT.